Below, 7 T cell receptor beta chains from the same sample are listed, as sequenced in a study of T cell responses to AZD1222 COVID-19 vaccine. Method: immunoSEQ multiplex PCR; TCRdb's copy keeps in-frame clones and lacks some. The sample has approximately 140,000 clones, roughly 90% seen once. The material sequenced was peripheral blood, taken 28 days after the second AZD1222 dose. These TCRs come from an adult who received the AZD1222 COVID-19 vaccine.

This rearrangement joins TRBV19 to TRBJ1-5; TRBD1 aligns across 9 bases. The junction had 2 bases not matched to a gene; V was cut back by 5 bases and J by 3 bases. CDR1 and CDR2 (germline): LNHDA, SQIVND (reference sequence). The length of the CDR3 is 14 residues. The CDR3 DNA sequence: TGTGCCAGTAGTGGGACAGGGAACAATCAGCCCCAGCATTTT. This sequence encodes CASSGTGNNQPQHF. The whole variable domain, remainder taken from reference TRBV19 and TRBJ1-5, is DGGITQSPKYLFRKEGQNVTLSCEQNLNHDAMYWYRQDPGQGLRLIYYSQIVNDFQKGDIAEGYSVSREKKESFPLTVTSAQKNPTAFYLCASSGTGNNQPQHFGDGTRLSIL.

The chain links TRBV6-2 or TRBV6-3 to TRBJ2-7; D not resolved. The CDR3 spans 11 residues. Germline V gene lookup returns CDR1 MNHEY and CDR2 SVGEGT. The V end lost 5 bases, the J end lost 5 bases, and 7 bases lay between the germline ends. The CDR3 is CASSNRDEQYF. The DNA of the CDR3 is TGTGCCAGCAGTAACCGGGACGAGCAGTACTTC.

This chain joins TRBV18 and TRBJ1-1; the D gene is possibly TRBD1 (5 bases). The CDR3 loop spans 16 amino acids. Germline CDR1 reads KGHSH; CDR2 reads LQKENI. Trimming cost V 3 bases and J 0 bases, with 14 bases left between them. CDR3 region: CASSPSTDLLNTEAFF. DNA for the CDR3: TGTGCCAGCTCACCTTCGACAGACTTACTGAACACTGAAGCTTTCTTT.

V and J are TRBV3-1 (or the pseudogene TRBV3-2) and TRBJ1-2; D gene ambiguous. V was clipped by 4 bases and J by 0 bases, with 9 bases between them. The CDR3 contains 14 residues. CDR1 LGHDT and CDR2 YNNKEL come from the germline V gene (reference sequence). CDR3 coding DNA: TGTGCCAGCAGCCGATCAGGAGCTAACTATGGCTACACCTTC. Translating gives CASSRSGANYGYTF.

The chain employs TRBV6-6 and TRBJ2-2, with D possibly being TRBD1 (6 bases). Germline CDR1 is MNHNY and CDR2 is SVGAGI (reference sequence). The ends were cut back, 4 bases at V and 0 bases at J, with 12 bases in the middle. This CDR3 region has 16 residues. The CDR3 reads CASSSAGAPNTGELFF. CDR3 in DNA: TGTGCCAGCAGTTCCGCAGGGGCGCCGAACACCGGGGAGCTGTTTTTT.

The CDR3 here is CASSEGQAPYSNQPQHF. CDR3 nucleotide sequence: TGCGCCAGCAGCGAGGGACAGGCCCCGTATAGCAATCAGCCCCAGCATTTT. The V gene is TRBV10-2, the J gene TRBJ1-5; 8 bases line up with TRBD1. The V gene end was trimmed by 6 bases and the J gene end by 0 bases; junction bases not matched to a gene: 10. Germline assignment: CDR1 WSHSY and CDR2 SAAADI. The CDR3 consists of 17 residues.

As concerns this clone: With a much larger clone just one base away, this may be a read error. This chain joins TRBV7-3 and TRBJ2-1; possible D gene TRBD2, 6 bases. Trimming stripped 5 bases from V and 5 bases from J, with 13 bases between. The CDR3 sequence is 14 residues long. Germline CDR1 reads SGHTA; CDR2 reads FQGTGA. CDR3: CASSPGLADNEQFF. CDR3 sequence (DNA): TGTGCCAGCAGCCCGGGACTCGCGGACAATGAGCAGTTCTTC.